The clone carrying this TCR beta chain was observed once. The target antigen is unknown. The source of the sample is a study of CD8 T cells in Susac syndrome. Random hexamers were used to reverse transcribe an amount of about 0.45 to 1 ug RNA. TCR beta CDR3 was amplified by immunoSEQ multiplex PCR. This amplification extended across 54 Vbeta and 13 Jbeta segments. MiXCR, run by TCRdb on the immunoSEQ multiplex PCR reads, gives a single entry per CDR3 protein. This table has 170,000 or so distinct CDR3 sequences, about 93% appearing once. The CD8+ and CD4+ T cells were isolated magnetically using a negative isolation approach, whereas the TEMRA cells were enriched by FACS. Study-wide results and caveats: By the study's own acknowledgment, its TCR sequencing and HLA analysis included relatively few individuals.

V lost 1 base and J 11 bases, leaving 8 bases between the germline ends. CDR3 size: 11 residues. CDR1 is LGHNT, CDR2 FRNRAP, per germline. V is TRBV12-5 and J is TRBJ1-1; no clear D gene. This TCR derives from a human donor with multiple sclerosis. Sequenced material: CD4+ T cells from PBMCs. This chain's CDR3 is CASGLGGYAFF. CDR3 DNA: TGTGCTAGTGGTTTGGGCGGTTACGCTTTCTTT.